Shown below are 25 T cell receptor beta chains from a single sample sequenced in a study of CD4 T cells in relation to SARS-CoV-2 and coronaviruses. This table comes from immunoSEQ multiplex PCR, and its TCRdb copy is limited to in-frame clones, with some not included. The repertoire holds 38,000 or so clones, about 80% seen once, with 5.5% to 8.5% in the top ten. Antigens for these TCRs are unknown. The sequenced sample was naive CD4+ T cells from PBMCs, cultured in vitro. Subset given: naive CD4+ T cells isolated by negative enrichment. These TCRs come from an adult with COVID-19.

The chain joins TRBV5-6 to TRBJ2-5; possible D gene TRBD2, 5 bases. This CDR3 is built from 12 residues. Between the trimmed V and J ends, which lost 5 bases and 7 bases, there was a span of 12 bases. CDR1 and CDR2 (germline): SGHDT, YYEEEE. CDR3 bases: TGTGCCAGCAGTACCCTAGAGGGGACCCAGTACTTC. Amino acids: CASSTLEGTQYF.

V usage is TRBV5-4 and J usage is TRBJ2-3; 7 bases are shared with TRBD1. The CDR3 totals 16 residues. Trimming at V came to 2 bases and at J to 0 bases, leaving 6 bases not matched to a gene. Germline CDR1 and CDR2: SGHNT and YYREEE (reference sequence). The CDR3 region has the DNA TGTGCCAGCAGCTTATTGGGGGACAGTAGCACAGATACGCAGTATTTT. The encoded protein is CASSLLGDSSTDTQYF. The whole variable domain, remainder taken from reference TRBV5-4 and TRBJ2-3, is ETGVTQSPTHLIKTRGQQVTLRCSSQSGHNTVSWYQQALGQGPQFIFQYYREEENGRGNFPPRFSGLQFPNYSSELNVNALELDDSALYLCASSLLGDSSTDTQYFGPGTRLTVL.

CDR3 DNA sequence: TGTGCCAGCAGCCCCTCGAACACCGGGGAGCTGTTTTTT. Amino acids: CASSPSNTGELFF. The rearrangement uses TRBV6-4 and TRBJ2-2; D call uncertain. CDR3 size: 13 residues. Trimming shortened V by 6 bases and J by 0 bases, and 5 bases separated the two germline ends. Per germline, CDR1 MRHNA and CDR2 SNTAGT.

The chain recombines TRBV21-1 with TRBJ1-2. TRBV21-1 is a pseudogene. This CDR3 has 12 amino acids. The DNA of the CDR3 is TGTGCCAGCAGCAAAGCTGACTATGGCTACACCTTC. The encoded protein is CASSKADYGYTF.

This clone was recorded once. This sequence joins TRBV13 and TRBJ2-1, with no clear D. The CDR3 has 13 residues. The germline V gene has CDR1 PRHDT and CDR2 FYEKMQ (reference sequence). V was shortened by 5 bases and J by 3 bases, with 8 bases between the two germline ends. For the CDR3, the DNA is TGTGCCAGCAGCGAAGGAAGCTACAATGAGCAGTTCTTC. It yields the protein CASSEGSYNEQFF.

There are a few counts of this clone. This chain links TRBV5-1 with TRBJ2-1; 7 bases align to TRBD2. There are 11 residues in the CDR3. The junction had 4 bases not matched to a gene; V was cut back by 3 bases and J by 13 bases. Germline values: CDR1 SGHRS, CDR2 YFSETQ. The CDR3 region is CASSSRLAQFF. The CDR3 region has the DNA TGCGCCAGCAGCTCCAGACTAGCCCAGTTCTTC.

The V call is TRBV6-1, the J call TRBJ2-2; 14 nucleotides match TRBD2. The junction had 3 bases not matched to a gene; V was cut back by 2 bases and J by 1 base. Germline assignment: CDR1 MNHNS and CDR2 SASEGT. The CDR3 is made up of 18 amino acids. In nucleotides, the CDR3 is TGTGCCAGCAGTGAACCCGGACTAGCGGGAGGGAACACCGGGGAGCTGTTTTTT. Encoded protein: CASSEPGLAGGNTGELFF.

This chain uses TRBV10-3 with TRBJ1-2, with 10 bases lining up with TRBD1. This CDR3 is built from 15 residues. V shed 8 bases, J shed 3 bases, and the junction held 9 bases outside the gene matches. The V gene's germline CDR1 is ENHRY and CDR2 SYGVKD. This chain's CDR3 is CAIREGDRGDYGYTF. DNA of the CDR3: TGTGCCATCCGGGAGGGGGACAGGGGCGACTATGGCTACACCTTC.

V usage is TRBV5-4 and J usage is TRBJ1-4, with a weak D call TRBD1 (5 bases). V dropped 2 bases and J dropped 6 bases, with 11 bases sitting between them. Germline V gene data show CDR1 as SGHNT and CDR2 as YYREEE (reference sequence). This CDR3 comprises 14 residues. In DNA form, the CDR3 reads TGTGCCAGCAGCTTAAGGCAGGGTGATGAAAAACTGTTTTTT. Its translation: CASSLRQGDEKLFF.

This CDR3 is CAWSVRRDNSPLHF. The DNA for the CDR3 is TGTGCCTGGAGTGTACGTCGTGATAATTCACCCCTCCACTTT. The rearrangement links TRBV30 to TRBJ1-6; D gene uncertain. The V gene lost 0 bases and the J gene lost 5 bases, with 8 bases spanning the gap. Germline V gives CDR1 GTSNPN, CDR2 SVGIG (reference sequence). The CDR3 has 14 residues.

This clone was counted between two and nine times. V is TRBV6-1 and J is TRBJ1-5; D gene uncertain. The V gene's germline CDR1 is MNHNS and CDR2 SASEGT. The V end was cut by 2 bases, the J end by 4 bases, with 6 bases between. This CDR3 has 13 residues. In DNA form, the CDR3 reads TGTGCCAGCAGTGAACAGATGAATCAGCCCCAGCATTTT. Translated, it gives CASSEQMNQPQHF.

The V and J genes are TRBV9 and TRBJ2-2; a possible D gene is TRBD2 (6 bases). Trimming stripped 0 bases from V and 4 bases from J, with 7 bases between. This CDR3 region has 14 residues. Germline V gene data show CDR1 as SGDLS and CDR2 as YYNGEE. The CDR3 spells CASSVVGGTGELFF. The DNA of the CDR3 is TGTGCCAGCAGCGTAGTGGGGGGCACCGGGGAGCTGTTTTTT.

CDR3 sequence (DNA): TGTGCCAGCAGTGAGGGGGAGAACTATGGCTACACCTTC. Protein: CASSEGENYGYTF. V and J are TRBV2 and TRBJ1-2, with TRBD1 as a possible D gene (5 bases). V lost 3 bases and J 2 bases, leaving 7 bases between the germline ends. The length of the CDR3 is 13 residues. CDR1 is SNHLY and CDR2 is FYNNEI in the germline V gene.

This chain connects TRBV2 to TRBJ1-2; D possibly corresponds to TRBD1 (5 bases). Germline V CDR1 and CDR2: SNHLY, FYNNEI. Trimming cost V 3 bases and J 0 bases, with 8 bases left between them. This CDR3 contains 14 residues. This chain's CDR3 is CASSEGRANYGYTF. The CDR3 DNA reads as TGTGCCAGCAGTGAGGGCAGGGCTAACTATGGCTACACCTTC.

V usage is TRBV5-1 and J usage is TRBJ2-5, with 10 bases fitting TRBD1. Trimming removed 4 bases from V and 4 bases from J; junction bases left unmatched: 10. The germline CDR1 and CDR2 sequences are SGHRS and YFSETQ. This CDR3 is 16 amino acids long. The CDR3 loop reads CASSHSGTGDVETQYF. For the CDR3, the DNA is TGCGCCAGCAGCCACTCTGGGACAGGGGATGTAGAGACCCAGTACTTC.

V is TRBV2 and J is TRBJ2-5; D possibly corresponds to TRBD2 (7 bases). The V end was cut by 8 bases, the J end by 5 bases, with 21 bases between. Germline V CDR1 and CDR2: SNHLY, FYNNEI. The CDR3 covers 15 residues. The DNA of the CDR3 is TGTGCCAGCGAGGGGGGGGGTAGCCTCTTGGAGACCCAGTACTTC. Translated, it gives CASEGGGSLLETQYF.

This clone is a singleton in its sample. The chain employs TRBV7-2 and TRBJ2-1; weak D call: TRBD2 (6 bases). Trimming cost V 5 bases and J 7 bases, with 21 bases left between them. Germline V gene lookup returns CDR1 SGHTA and CDR2 FQGNSA. The CDR3 runs 16 residues. The CDR3 sequence: CASSLSPGAARNEQFF. The CDR3 bases are TGTGCCAGCAGCCTTTCCCCGGGAGCGGCGAGGAATGAGCAGTTCTTC.

This chain uses TRBV4-2 with TRBJ2-4, with 15 bases matching TRBD2. CDR1 and CDR2 from the germline V gene are LGHNA and YNFKEQ. This CDR3 spans 16 amino acids. The junction had 2 bases not matched to a gene; V was cut back by 2 bases and J by 6 bases. In DNA, the CDR3 is TGTGCCAGCAGCCAACCGGGACTAGCGGGGGGAAACATTCAGTACTTC. It encodes CASSQPGLAGGNIQYF.

V and J are TRBV7-2 and TRBJ2-1; D ambiguous. Trimming removed 2 bases at V and 0 bases at J, with 11 bases between. The CDR3 runs 16 residues. The germline V gene encodes CDR1 SGHTA and CDR2 FQGNSA. CDR3 residues: CASSLWTTSSYNEQFF. The CDR3, as DNA: TGTGCCAGCAGCTTATGGACCACAAGCTCCTACAATGAGCAGTTCTTC.

V usage is TRBV5-1 and J usage is TRBJ2-1, with 8 bases that match TRBD1. Trimming removed 0 bases from V and 2 bases from J; junction bases left unmatched: 1. Germline V gene data show CDR1 as SGHRS and CDR2 as YFSETQ. There are 15 residues in the CDR3. CDR3: CASSLGTGTYNEQFF. Here the CDR3 DNA reads TGCGCCAGCAGCTTGGGGACAGGGACCTACAATGAGCAGTTCTTC.

This clone was observed a handful of times. The chain links TRBV27 to TRBJ2-2; D possibly corresponds to TRBD2 (5 bases). The ends were cut back, 2 bases at V and 0 bases at J, with 7 bases in the middle. The CDR3 covers 15 residues. The germline V gene has CDR1 MNHEY and CDR2 SMNVEV (reference sequence). The CDR3, as DNA: TGTGCCAGCAGTTTAGGGAGTGCGAACACCGGGGAGCTGTTTTTT. As protein: CASSLGSANTGELFF.

This clone was observed a handful of times. The V call is TRBV29-1, the J call TRBJ2-2; a possible D gene is TRBD1 (6 bases). V lost 7 bases, J lost 2 bases, and 11 bases lay in between. Germline V gives CDR1 SQVTM, CDR2 ANQGSEA. CDR3 length equals 13 residues. CDR3 sequence: CSAWGPNTGELFF. Here the CDR3 DNA reads TGCAGCGCTTGGGGGCCCAACACCGGGGAGCTGTTTTTT.

The gene calls are TRBV6-2 or TRBV6-3 and TRBJ2-7; 10 nucleotides line up with TRBD2. V lost 6 bases to trimming and J lost 9 bases; unmatched junction nucleotides: 11. This CDR3 has 14 amino acids. The germline V gene encodes CDR1 MNHEY and CDR2 SVGEGT. CDR3 loop: CASSEKGRLAGQYF. CDR3 sequence (DNA): TGTGCCAGCAGCGAAAAGGGGCGACTAGCGGGGCAGTACTTC.

This chain links TRBV9 with TRBJ2-7; 7 bases are a match to TRBD1. The germline V gene has CDR1 SGDLS and CDR2 YYNGEE. V gave up 0 bases and J gave up 4 bases; unmatched junction bases: 7. This CDR3 is built from 15 residues. In nucleotides, the CDR3 is TGTGCCAGCAGCGTAGACAGGGGCCTTTTGTACGAGCAGTACTTC. Translating gives CASSVDRGLLYEQYF.

The chain joins TRBV7-8 to TRBJ2-3; possibly TRBD1 or TRBD2 for D (5 bases each). CDR1 and CDR2 from the germline V gene are SGHVS and FQNEAQ. Trimming cost V 5 bases and J 2 bases, with 14 bases left between them. The CDR3 has 15 residues. The CDR3 is CASSRWDGYTDTQYF. The CDR3 DNA sequence: TGTGCCAGCAGCCGCTGGGACGGGTACACAGATACGCAGTATTTT.